This TCR beta chain was captured by sequencing in a study of blood T cell repertoires in COVID-19. The CDR3 length is 14 residues. CDR1 is SGHDT, CDR2 YYEEEE, per germline. Trimming removed 4 bases from V and 2 bases from J, with 12 bases in between. Produced via immunoSEQ multiplex PCR; TCRdb's table is partial and in-frame only. The data contain more than 150,000 clones, about three quarters of them seen just once; the ten biggest clones take up about 2.8%. This sequence joins TRBV5-6 and TRBJ1-2; D is uncertain. Sequences were obtained from peripheral blood. This receptor was obtained from a woman older than 75 with active or convalescent COVID-19. CDR3 residues: CASSDSGGNYGYTF. The CDR3 nucleotides read TGTGCCAGCAGCGACTCCGGTGGAAACTATGGCTACACCTTC.